This TCR beta chain was sequenced during a study of CD8+CD57+ T cells in acquired aplastic anemia. Study in general: Sorting CD4+ and CD8+ cells gave DNA averaging approximately 3 ug.

A few counts support this clonotype. Its antigen is as yet unknown. Genomic DNA served as template for TCR beta VDJ and CDR3 profiling. TCRdb recomputed calls from the reads with MiXCR, one row per CDR3 protein. The top ten clones hold approximately 2.9% of a sample with about 180,000 distinct CDR3 sequences, approximately 45% of them seen once. General study points: Almost 30 shared CD8+ CDR3s appeared highly expressed within patients' immunodominant clones.

The CDR3 runs to 15 residues. The V and J ends lost 3 bases and 2 bases respectively, with 8 bases between them. CDR1 is WSHSY, CDR2 SAAADI, per germline. The material sequenced was sorted CD4+, CD8+, or CD8+CD57+ T cells (not recorded which) from PBMCs. The chain links TRBV10-2 to TRBJ1-6; D gene unclear. This receptor was obtained from a human donor in good health. CDR3 nucleotides: TGCGCCAGCAGTGAAGGGCAGACCTATAATTCACCCCTCCACTTT. This gives the protein CASSEGQTYNSPLHF.